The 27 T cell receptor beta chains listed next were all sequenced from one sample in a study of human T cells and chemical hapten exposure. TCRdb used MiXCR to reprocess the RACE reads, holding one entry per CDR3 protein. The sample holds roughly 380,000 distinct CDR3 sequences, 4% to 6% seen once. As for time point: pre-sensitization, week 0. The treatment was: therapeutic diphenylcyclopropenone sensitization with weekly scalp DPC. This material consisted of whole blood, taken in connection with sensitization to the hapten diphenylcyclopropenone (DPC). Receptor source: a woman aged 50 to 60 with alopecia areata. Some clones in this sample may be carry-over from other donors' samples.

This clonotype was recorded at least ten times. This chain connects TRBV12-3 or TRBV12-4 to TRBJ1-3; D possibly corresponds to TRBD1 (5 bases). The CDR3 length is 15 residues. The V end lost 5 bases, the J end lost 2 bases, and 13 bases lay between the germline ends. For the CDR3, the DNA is TGTGCCAGCAGTCACCCGACAGACCCTGGAAACACCATATATTTT. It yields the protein CASSHPTDPGNTIYF.

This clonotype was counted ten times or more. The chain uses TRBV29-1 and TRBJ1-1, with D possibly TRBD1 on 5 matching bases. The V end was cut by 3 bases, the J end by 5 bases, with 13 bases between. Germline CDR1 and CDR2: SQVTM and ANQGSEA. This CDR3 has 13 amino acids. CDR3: CSVERGGETEAFF. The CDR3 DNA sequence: TGCAGCGTTGAGAGGGGAGGGGAGACTGAAGCTTTCTTT.

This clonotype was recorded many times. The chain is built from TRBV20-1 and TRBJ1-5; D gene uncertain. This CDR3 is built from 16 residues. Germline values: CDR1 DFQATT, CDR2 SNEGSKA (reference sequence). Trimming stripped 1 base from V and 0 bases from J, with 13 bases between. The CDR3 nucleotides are TGCAGTGCTAGAGTTCGGGGTGGCGGTAGCAATCAGCCCCAGCATTTT. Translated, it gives CSARVRGGGSNQPQHF.

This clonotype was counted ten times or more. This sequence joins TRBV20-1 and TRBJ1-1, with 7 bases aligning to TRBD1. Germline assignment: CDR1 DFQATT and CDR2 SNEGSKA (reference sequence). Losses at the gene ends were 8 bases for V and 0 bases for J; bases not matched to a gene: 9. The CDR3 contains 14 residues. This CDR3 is CSTSQGTLNTEAFF. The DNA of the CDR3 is TGCAGTACCTCACAGGGGACCTTGAACACTGAAGCTTTCTTT.

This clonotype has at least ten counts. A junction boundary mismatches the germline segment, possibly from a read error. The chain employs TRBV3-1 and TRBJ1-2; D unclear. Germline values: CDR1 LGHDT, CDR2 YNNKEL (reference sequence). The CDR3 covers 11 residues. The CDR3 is CASSLQSSVSF. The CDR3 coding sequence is TGTGCCAGCAGCCTCCAGAGCAGTGTTAGCTTC.

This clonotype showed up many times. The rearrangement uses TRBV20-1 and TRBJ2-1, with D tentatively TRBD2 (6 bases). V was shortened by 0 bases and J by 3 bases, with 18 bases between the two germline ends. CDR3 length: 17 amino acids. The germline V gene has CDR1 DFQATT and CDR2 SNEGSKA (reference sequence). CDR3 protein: CSARESGTRLLYNEQFF. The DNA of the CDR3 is TGCAGTGCTAGAGAATCCGGGACTCGACTCCTCTACAATGAGCAGTTCTTC.

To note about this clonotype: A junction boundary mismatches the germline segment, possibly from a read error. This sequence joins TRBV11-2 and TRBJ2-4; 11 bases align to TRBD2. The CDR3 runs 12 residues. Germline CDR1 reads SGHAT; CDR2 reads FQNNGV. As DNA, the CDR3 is TGTGCCAGCAGCGCACTAGCGGGGGCGTCAAAGTTC. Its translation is CASSALAGASKF.

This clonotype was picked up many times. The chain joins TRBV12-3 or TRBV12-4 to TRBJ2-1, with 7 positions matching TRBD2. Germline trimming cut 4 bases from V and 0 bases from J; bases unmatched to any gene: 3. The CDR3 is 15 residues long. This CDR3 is CASSSGGSSYNEQFF. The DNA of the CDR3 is TGTGCCAGCAGTTCCGGCGGGAGCTCCTACAATGAGCAGTTCTTC.

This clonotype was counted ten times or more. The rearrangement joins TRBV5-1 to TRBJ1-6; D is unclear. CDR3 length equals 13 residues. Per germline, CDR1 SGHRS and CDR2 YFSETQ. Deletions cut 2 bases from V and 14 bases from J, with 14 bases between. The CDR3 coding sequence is TGCGCCAGCAGCTTCCAGGCCGAAGGAACCCTCCACTTT. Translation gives CASSFQAEGTLHF.

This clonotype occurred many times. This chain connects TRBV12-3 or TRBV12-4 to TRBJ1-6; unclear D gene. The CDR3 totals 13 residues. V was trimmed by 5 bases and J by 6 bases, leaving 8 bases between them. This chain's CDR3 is CASSPESNSPLHF. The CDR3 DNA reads TGTGCCAGCAGTCCGGAAAGTAATTCACCCCTCCACTTT.

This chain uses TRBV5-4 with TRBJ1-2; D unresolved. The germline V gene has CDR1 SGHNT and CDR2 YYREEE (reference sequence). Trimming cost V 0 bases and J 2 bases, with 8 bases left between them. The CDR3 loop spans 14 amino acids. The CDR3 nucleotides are TGTGCCAGCAGCTTGGTGGAGACCAACTATGGCTACACCTTC. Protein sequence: CASSLVETNYGYTF.

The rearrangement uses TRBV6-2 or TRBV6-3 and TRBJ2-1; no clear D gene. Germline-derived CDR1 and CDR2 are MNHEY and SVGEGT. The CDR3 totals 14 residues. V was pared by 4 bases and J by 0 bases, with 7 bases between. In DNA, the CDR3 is TGTGCCAGCAGTTCGGACGGCTCCTACAATGAGCAGTTCTTC. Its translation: CASSSDGSYNEQFF.

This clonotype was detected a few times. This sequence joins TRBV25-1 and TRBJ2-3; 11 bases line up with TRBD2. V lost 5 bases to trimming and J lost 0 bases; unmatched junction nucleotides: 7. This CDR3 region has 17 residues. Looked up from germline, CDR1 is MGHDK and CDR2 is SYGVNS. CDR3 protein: CASSFGRLAGSTDTQYF. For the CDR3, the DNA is TGTGCCAGCAGTTTCGGAAGACTAGCGGGAAGCACAGATACGCAGTATTTT.

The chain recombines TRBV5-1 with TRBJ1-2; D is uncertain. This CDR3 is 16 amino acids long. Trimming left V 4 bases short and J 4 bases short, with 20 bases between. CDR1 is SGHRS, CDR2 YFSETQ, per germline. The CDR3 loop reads CASSPDVMAGTYGYTF. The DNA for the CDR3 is TGCGCCAGCAGCCCAGACGTTATGGCCGGCACCTATGGCTACACCTTC.

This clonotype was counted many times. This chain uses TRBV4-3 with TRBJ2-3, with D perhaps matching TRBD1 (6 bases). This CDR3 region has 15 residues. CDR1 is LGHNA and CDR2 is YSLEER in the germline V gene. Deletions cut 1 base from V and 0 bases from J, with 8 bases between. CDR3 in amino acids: CASSQVQGSTDTQYF. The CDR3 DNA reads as TGCGCCAGCAGCCAAGTACAGGGTAGCACAGATACGCAGTATTTT.

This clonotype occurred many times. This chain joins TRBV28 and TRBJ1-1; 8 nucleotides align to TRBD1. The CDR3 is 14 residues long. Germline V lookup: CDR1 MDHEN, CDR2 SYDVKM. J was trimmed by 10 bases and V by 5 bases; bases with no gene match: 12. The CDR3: CASSLPGQGEGAFF. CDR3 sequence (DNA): TGTGCCAGCAGTCTCCCCGGACAGGGTGAAGGAGCTTTCTTT.

The CDR3 region has the DNA TGTGCCAGCAGTTACGATGACAGGGATAGCAATCAGCCCCAGCATTTT. It yields the protein CASSYDDRDSNQPQHF. The gene calls are TRBV6-2 or TRBV6-3 and TRBJ1-5, with 7 positions matching TRBD1. This CDR3 spans 16 amino acids. The V and J ends lost 2 bases and 0 bases, in that order; junction bases with no gene match: 4. CDR1 and CDR2 (germline): MNHEY, SVGEGT.

CDR3 residues: CASSPGLVSYEQYF. The CDR3 bases are TGCGCCAGCAGCCCAGGACTGGTCTCCTACGAGCAGTACTTC. The rearrangement uses TRBV5-1 and TRBJ2-7; D perhaps matches TRBD2 (5 bases). There are 14 residues in the CDR3. Trimming left V 4 bases short and J 0 bases short, with 11 bases between. Germline lookup yields CDR1 SGHRS and CDR2 YFSETQ. The variable domain in full, with the rest retrieved from reference TRBV5-1 and TRBJ2-7, is KAGVTQTPRYLIKTRGQQVTLSCSPISGHRSVSWYQQTPGQGLQFLFEYFSETQRNKGNFPGRFSGRQFSNSRSEMNVSTLELGDSALYLCASSPGLVSYEQYFGPGTRLTVT.

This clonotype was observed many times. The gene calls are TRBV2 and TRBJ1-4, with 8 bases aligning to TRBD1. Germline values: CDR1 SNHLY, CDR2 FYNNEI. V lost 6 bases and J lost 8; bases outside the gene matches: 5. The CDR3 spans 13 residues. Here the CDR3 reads CASRQGAWEKLFF. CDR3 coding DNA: TGTGCCAGCAGGCAGGGGGCATGGGAAAAACTGTTTTTT. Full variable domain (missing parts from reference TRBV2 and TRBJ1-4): EPEVTQTPSHQVTQMGQEVILRCVPISNHLYFYWYRQILGQKVEFLVSFYNNEISEKSEIFDDQFSVERPDGSNFTLKIRSTKLEDSAMYFCASRQGAWEKLFFGSGTQLSVL.

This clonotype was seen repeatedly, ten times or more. In DNA, the CDR3 is TGTGCCAGCAGTTTAGACCTAATAGGGACCTCTGGGGCCAACGTCCTGACTTTC. Translating gives CASSLDLIGTSGANVLTF. V gene TRBV6-5 combines with J gene TRBJ2-6; the D call may be TRBD1 or TRBD2 (5 bases each). The V end lost 4 bases, the J end lost 0 bases, and 16 bases lay between the germline ends. Germline V CDR1 and CDR2: MNHEY, SVGAGI. The CDR3 totals 18 residues.

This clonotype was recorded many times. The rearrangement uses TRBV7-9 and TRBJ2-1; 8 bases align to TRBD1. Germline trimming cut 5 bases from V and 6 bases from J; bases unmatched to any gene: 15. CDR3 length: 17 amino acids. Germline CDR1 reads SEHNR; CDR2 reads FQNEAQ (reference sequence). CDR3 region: CASSPPLDRAPINEQFF. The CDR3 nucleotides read TGTGCCAGCAGCCCACCCCTGGACAGGGCGCCCATCAATGAGCAGTTCTTC.

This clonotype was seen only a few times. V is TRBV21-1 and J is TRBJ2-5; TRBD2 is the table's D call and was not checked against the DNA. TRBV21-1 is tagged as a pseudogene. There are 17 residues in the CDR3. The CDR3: CASSNRRAKLVQETQYF. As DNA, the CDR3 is TGTGCCAGCAGCAATCGGCGGGCGAAGCTAGTTCAAGAGACCCAGTACTTC.

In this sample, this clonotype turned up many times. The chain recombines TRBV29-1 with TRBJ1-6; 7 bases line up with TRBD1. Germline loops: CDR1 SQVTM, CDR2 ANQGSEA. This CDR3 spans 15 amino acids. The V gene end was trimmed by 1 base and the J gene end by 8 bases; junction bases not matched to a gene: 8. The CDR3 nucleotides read TGCAGCGTTGAAGTGACAGGCCAGGGGGATTCACCCCTCCACTTT. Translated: CSVEVTGQGDSPLHF.

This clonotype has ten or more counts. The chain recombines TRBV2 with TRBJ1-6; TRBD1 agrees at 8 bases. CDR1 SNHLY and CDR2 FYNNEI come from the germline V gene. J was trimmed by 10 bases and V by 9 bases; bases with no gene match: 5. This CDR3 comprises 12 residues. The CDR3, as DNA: TGTGCCAGTGGACAGGGAAAGTCACCCCTCCACTTT. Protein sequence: CASGQGKSPLHF.

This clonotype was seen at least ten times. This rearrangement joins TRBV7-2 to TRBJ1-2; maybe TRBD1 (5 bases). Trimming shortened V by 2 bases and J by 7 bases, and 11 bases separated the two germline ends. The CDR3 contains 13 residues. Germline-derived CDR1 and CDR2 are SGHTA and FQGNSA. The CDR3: CASSLYRQSGYTF. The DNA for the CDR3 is TGTGCCAGCAGCTTATACCGACAGAGTGGCTACACCTTC.

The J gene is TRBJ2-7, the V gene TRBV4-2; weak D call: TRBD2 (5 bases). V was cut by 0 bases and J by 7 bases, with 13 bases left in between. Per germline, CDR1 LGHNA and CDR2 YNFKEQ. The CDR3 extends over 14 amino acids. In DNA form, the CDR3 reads TGTGCCAGCAGCCAAGATCTGGCCCGGAGGGAGCAGTACTTC. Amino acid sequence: CASSQDLARREQYF.

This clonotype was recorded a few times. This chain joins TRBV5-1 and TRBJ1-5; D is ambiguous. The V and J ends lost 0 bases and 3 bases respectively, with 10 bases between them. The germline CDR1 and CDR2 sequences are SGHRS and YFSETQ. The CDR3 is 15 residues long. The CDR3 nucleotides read TGCGCCAGCAGCTTGGAGGGTCAGCACAATCAGCCCCAGCATTTT. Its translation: CASSLEGQHNQPQHF. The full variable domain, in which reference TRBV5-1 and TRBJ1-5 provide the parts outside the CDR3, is KAGVTQTPRYLIKTRGQQVTLSCSPISGHRSVSWYQQTPGQGLQFLFEYFSETQRNKGNFPGRFSGRQFSNSRSEMNVSTLELGDSALYLCASSLEGQHNQPQHFGDGTRLSIL.